Below are 22 T cell receptor beta chains sequenced from a single sample in a study of cytomegalovirus exposure and HLA in healthy donors (TCRdb year 2017). The receptor library was made with the immunoSEQ multiplex PCR assay. TCRdb provides this immuneACCESS table in a form limited to in-frame rearrangements. Some clones are lacking; in checked studies, under half of them reflect an unresolved V gene, and why the rest are absent is not known. The sample yields fewer than 150,000 clones; around 86% were counted once. 4% to 6% of the sample is in the top ten clones. Material for sequencing was PBMCs. All receptors derive from a man aged 18 to 29 in good health and CMV-seronegative.

J is TRBJ2-7 and V is TRBV5-5, with a weak D call TRBD1 (7 bases). The CDR3 totals 16 residues. V was shortened by 4 bases and J by 0 bases, with 17 bases between the two germline ends. Germline assignment: CDR1 SGHKS and CDR2 YYEKEE (reference sequence). The CDR3 loop reads CASSIPAGQTSYEQYF. CDR3 nucleotides: TGTGCCAGCAGCATACCTGCGGGACAGACCTCCTACGAGCAGTACTTC.

Only one count was recorded for this clone. A junction end diverges from the germline sequence, so it may reflect a read error. The chain uses TRBV6-1 and TRBJ2-1, with D possibly TRBD2 on 5 matching bases. Germline V gene sequence: CDR1 MNHNS, CDR2 SASEGT. The CDR3 runs 16 residues. CDR3 residues: CASREREGRLISIQFF. The CDR3 DNA reads TGTGCCAGCCGTGAAAGGGAAGGGAGACTTATATCGATTCAGTTCTTC.

V usage is TRBV6-5 and J usage is TRBJ2-5; 12 bases line up with TRBD2. Unmatched junction bases numbered 4, after V lost 6 bases and J lost 2 bases. The germline V gene encodes CDR1 MNHEY and CDR2 SVGAGI. The CDR3 consists of 15 residues. The CDR3 nucleotides are TGTGCCAGCAGAGGGACTAGCGGGCATCAAGAGACCCAGTACTTC. It translates to CASRGTSGHQETQYF.

The genes are TRBV6-5 and TRBJ1-2, with 7 bases matching TRBD1. CDR3 length: 15 amino acids. Germline V gives CDR1 MNHEY, CDR2 SVGAGI. V shed 0 bases and J 0 bases; nucleotides not matched to a gene: 1. CDR3 sequence reads: CASSYSDRPNYGYTF. The CDR3 nucleotides read TGTGCCAGCAGTTACTCGGACAGGCCTAACTATGGCTACACCTTC.

The chain employs TRBV29-1 and TRBJ1-2, with D uncertain. The germline CDR1 and CDR2 sequences are SQVTM and ANQGSEA. The CDR3 consists of 15 residues. Trimming took 1 base from V and 1 from J, leaving 13 bases between them. CDR3 sequence (DNA): TGCAGCGTTGAAGTCTCGAGGCGGATTAACTATGGCTACACCTTC. It translates to CSVEVSRRINYGYTF.

The V call is TRBV10-3, the J call TRBJ1-3, with D unclear. This CDR3 contains 16 residues. Trimming cost V 2 bases and J 0 bases, with 11 bases left between them. Germline V gene sequence: CDR1 ENHRY, CDR2 SYGVKD. The CDR3, as DNA: TGTGCCATCAGTGAGGAGATCAGAGGCTCTGGAAACACCATATATTTT. Protein: CAISEEIRGSGNTIYF.

The CDR3 loop is CAWSLMDRRETQYF. CDR3 sequence (DNA): TGTGCCTGGTCTCTAATGGACAGGAGGGAGACCCAGTACTTC. The chain is built from TRBV30 and TRBJ2-5; 7 bases align to TRBD1. Germline CDR1 is GTSNPN and CDR2 is SVGIG (reference sequence). The CDR3 length is 14 residues. V lost 5 bases, J lost 5 bases, and 11 bases stayed unmatched.

The V gene is TRBV19, the J gene TRBJ2-1; the match to TRBD2 covers 8 bases. After removal of 0 bases from V and 5 bases from J, the junction contained 6 bases not matched to a gene. Germline-derived CDR1 and CDR2 are LNHDA and SQIVND (reference sequence). The CDR3 contains 16 residues. CDR3 sequence: CASSIDHSGSHNEQFF. The CDR3 DNA follows: TGTGCCAGTAGTATAGATCACAGCGGGAGCCACAATGAGCAGTTCTTC.

CDR3 coding DNA: TGTGCCAGCAGTGATGATCCAGGGGAGCGGACTGAAGCTTTCTTT. It yields the protein CASSDDPGERTEAFF. This chain uses TRBV2 with TRBJ1-1; a possible D gene is TRBD1 (6 bases). Between the trimmed V and J ends, which lost 3 bases and 5 bases, there was a span of 16 bases. The CDR3 is 15 amino acids. Germline loops: CDR1 SNHLY, CDR2 FYNNEI. Based on the CDR3 plus reference TRBV2 and TRBJ1-1, the full variable domain is EPEVTQTPSHQVTQMGQEVILRCVPISNHLYFYWYRQILGQKVEFLVSFYNNEISEKSEIFDDQFSVERPDGSNFTLKIRSTKLEDSAMYFCASSDDPGERTEAFFGQGTRLTVV.

V gene TRBV19 combines with J gene TRBJ2-1; TRBD1 agrees at 9 bases. V was pared by 6 bases and J by 2 bases, with 2 bases of the junction left unmatched. The CDR3 runs to 14 residues. Germline V CDR1 and CDR2: LNHDA, SQIVND (reference sequence). This chain's CDR3 is CASRRDRAYNEQFF. Written as DNA, the CDR3 is TGTGCCAGTAGGAGGGACAGGGCCTACAATGAGCAGTTCTTC.

This clone was seen only once. The DNA of the CDR3 is TGTGCCAGCAGTGGAGTGGTGCAGGAGGCTGAAGCTTTCTTT. Its translation: CASSGVVQEAEAFF. The V call is TRBV2, the J call TRBJ1-1; D ambiguous. From germline, CDR1 is SNHLY and CDR2 FYNNEI. The CDR3 totals 14 residues. V lost 4 bases and J lost 6, with 15 bases in between.

V and J are TRBV6-5 and TRBJ2-1; a weak D match, TRBD1 (6 bases). V lost 4 bases to trimming and J lost 2 bases, with 12 bases between them. Germline CDR1 reads MNHEY; CDR2 reads SVGAGI. The CDR3 extends over 15 amino acids. CDR3 residues: CASSSHQGTYNEQFF. DNA of the CDR3: TGTGCCAGCAGTTCGCACCAGGGGACCTACAATGAGCAGTTCTTC.

This clone occurred once. The V gene is TRBV6-5, the J gene TRBJ1-6; TRBD1 matches at 7 bases. Germline V gene sequence: CDR1 MNHEY, CDR2 SVGAGI. V shed 7 bases, J shed 6 bases, and the junction held 9 bases outside the gene matches. The CDR3 sequence is 15 residues long. In DNA form, the CDR3 reads TGTGCCAGCACTTCTAGACAGGGAGGTAATTCACCCCTCCACTTT. Encoded protein: CASTSRQGGNSPLHF.

This chain joins TRBV12-5 and TRBJ2-3, with 7 bases fitting TRBD1. The germline CDR1 and CDR2 sequences are LGHNT and FRNRAP. The CDR3 extends over 14 amino acids. With V trimmed by 2 bases and J by 3 bases, 2 bases remained unmatched. The CDR3 bases are TGTGCTAGTGGTTTGCCACAGGGGACAGATACGCAGTATTTT. It yields the protein CASGLPQGTDTQYF.

The sample holds one count of this clone. V usage is TRBV5-1 and J usage is TRBJ2-2, with TRBD1 as a possible D gene (6 bases). The CDR3 covers 13 residues. Per the germline V gene, CDR1 is SGHRS and CDR2 is YFSETQ. Trimming took 7 bases from V and 4 from J, leaving 11 bases between them. The CDR3 loop is CASRTVGTGELFF. The CDR3, as DNA: TGCGCCAGCCGGACAGTAGGCACCGGGGAGCTGTTTTTT.

This chain uses TRBV12-5 with TRBJ2-6; TRBD2 is a possible D gene (6 bases). CDR1 LGHNT and CDR2 FRNRAP come from the germline V gene. This CDR3 comprises 18 residues. Trimming removed 3 bases from V and 4 bases from J, with 19 bases in between. CDR3 bases: TGTGCTAGTGGTTTAGTCGGGAGAGGACTCTCCGGGGCCAACGTCCTGACTTTC. Its protein product is CASGLVGRGLSGANVLTF.

The genes are TRBV5-5 and TRBJ2-4, with TRBD2 matching over 8 bases. After removal of 4 bases from V and 5 bases from J, the junction contained 5 bases not matched to a gene. The CDR3 length is 14 residues. In germline, CDR1 is SGHKS, CDR2 YYEKEE (reference sequence). The CDR3, as DNA: TGTGCCAGCAGCCCGAGCGGGGGACAAAACATTCAGTACTTC. This translates into CASSPSGGQNIQYF.

V usage is TRBV6-1 and J usage is TRBJ2-7; TRBD1 is a possible D gene (5 bases). Per the germline V gene, CDR1 is MNHNS and CDR2 is SASEGT. The CDR3 spans 13 residues. Trimming pared 6 bases from V and 1 base from J, leaving 10 bases between. The CDR3 DNA reads as TGTGCCAGCAGGCGGACATCATCCTACGAGCAGTACTTC. Encoded protein: CASRRTSSYEQYF.

This clone occurred once. The chain carries TRBV13 and TRBJ2-2, with 7 bases lining up with TRBD2. Losses at the gene ends were 0 bases for V and 9 bases for J; bases not matched to a gene: 10. Germline CDR1 and CDR2: PRHDT and FYEKMQ (reference sequence). The CDR3 has 16 residues. The CDR3 DNA reads as TGTGCCAGCAGCTTAGGCCCGGGACTAATTGGACGGGAGCTGTTTTTT. This gives the protein CASSLGPGLIGRELFF.

The gene calls are TRBV18 and TRBJ1-1, with 8 bases aligning to TRBD1. The CDR3 loop spans 14 amino acids. The germline CDR1 and CDR2 sequences are KGHSH and LQKENI. Trimming took 5 bases from V and 0 from J; bases not matched to a gene: 2. CDR3 sequence reads: CASSGQGLNTEAFF. DNA for the CDR3: TGTGCCAGCTCAGGACAGGGATTGAACACTGAAGCTTTCTTT.

This clone came up once. J is TRBJ2-5 and V is TRBV5-5; 9 positions match TRBD1. Germline CDR1 SGHKS, CDR2 YYEKEE (reference sequence). The CDR3 has 15 residues. V lost 3 bases, J lost 5 bases, and 8 bases stayed unmatched. CDR3 amino acids: CASSSRGTGLETQYF. In nucleotides, the CDR3 is TGTGCCAGCAGCTCGCGAGGGACAGGGTTGGAGACCCAGTACTTC.

The gene calls are TRBV19 and TRBJ2-1; TRBD2 matches at 16 bases. Trimming at V came to 6 bases and at J to 5 bases, leaving 10 bases not matched to a gene. The length of the CDR3 is 18 residues. In germline, CDR1 is LNHDA, CDR2 SQIVND (reference sequence). The CDR3 DNA sequence: TGTGCCAGTAGATCGGGACTAGCGGGAGGGCCAGTCAACAATGAGCAGTTCTTC. Protein sequence: CASRSGLAGGPVNNEQFF.